This is a list of T cell receptor beta chains from one sample in a study of cytomegalovirus exposure and HLA in healthy donors. TCRdb's table, derived via immunoSEQ multiplex PCR, lists solely in-frame clones and lacks some. There are about 98,000 clones in the sample; about 90% occur only once, and over 6% lies in the top ten. Specimen: PBMCs. The receptors originated from a man aged 18-30 years in good health and CMV-seropositive. The CDR3 runs from the conserved cysteine through the conserved F or W. A D gene is named only where the DNA matches it firmly. Clone size, where shown, is once, few, many, or a class for clones that have expanded.

d_gene,abundance,j_gene,v_gene,CDR3aa,CDR3nt
.,.,TRBJ2-1,TRBV4-3,CASSRPNQPPSSYNEQFF,TGCGCCAGCAGCCGGCCAAACCAACCCCCCAGCTCCTACAATGAGCAGTTCTTC
TRBD2,.,TRBJ2-7,TRBV6-5,CASSYVKAGAYEQYF,TGTGCCAGCAGTTATGTGAAAGCGGGGGCCTACGAGCAGTACTTC
.,.,TRBJ2-5,TRBV7-2,CASSLAWGEETQYF,TGTGCCAGCAGCTTAGCGTGGGGAGAAGAGACCCAGTACTTC
TRBD2,.,TRBJ2-2,TRBV19,CASRGLAGTGELFF,TGTGCCAGTAGGGGACTAGCGGGAACCGGGGAGCTGTTTTTT
TRBD2,.,TRBJ2-1,TRBV9,CASSGFLAGAYNEQFF,TGTGCCAGCAGCGGGTTCCTAGCGGGAGCCTACAATGAGCAGTTCTTC
TRBD1,.,TRBJ2-1,TRBV5-6,CASSLGQGMKNEQFF,TGTGCCAGCAGCCTTGGACAGGGAATGAAGAATGAGCAGTTCTTC
TRBD2,many,TRBJ2-7,TRBV19,CASSITAGGPHEQYF,TGTGCCAGTAGTATCACAGCGGGAGGGCCACACGAGCAGTACTTC
.,.,TRBJ1-2,TRBV9,CASRDTGTYGYTF,TGTGCCAGCAGAGACACAGGGACCTATGGCTACACCTTC
.,.,TRBJ2-7,TRBV28,CASRQGQPYEQYF,TGTGCCAGCAGACAGGGCCAGCCCTACGAGCAGTACTTC
TRBD1,once,TRBJ2-7,TRBV29-1,CSGGQGGYEQYF,TGCAGCGGGGGACAGGGGGGCTACGAGCAGTACTTC
TRBD1,.,TRBJ2-7,TRBV7-2,CASSFDRGYEQYF,TGTGCCAGCAGCTTTGACAGGGGCTACGAGCAGTACTTC
TRBD2,.,TRBJ2-3,TRBV9,CASSVVGSGGEIDTQYF,TGTGCCAGCAGCGTAGTGGGTAGCGGGGGGGAGATAGATACGCAGTATTTT
TRBD2,.,TRBJ2-3,TRBV28,CASTLELASGPSSTDTQYF,TGTGCCAGCACCTTAGAGTTGGCTAGCGGGCCTTCTAGCACAGATACGCAGTATTTT
TRBD1,.,TRBJ2-7,TRBV4-3,CASSQESMDRRYHEQYF,TGCGCCAGCAGCCAAGAGAGTATGGACAGGAGGTACCACGAGCAGTACTTC
TRBD1,.,TRBJ2-1,TRBV5-6,CASSPPTGYNEQFF,TGTGCCAGCAGCCCACCGACAGGGTACAATGAGCAGTTCTTC
TRBD2,once,TRBJ2-3,TRBV13,CASSRSGGSSTDTQYF,TGTGCCAGCAGCCGCAGCGGGGGTTCTAGCACAGATACGCAGTATTTT
.,.,TRBJ1-5,TRBV9,CASSKSGGGNQPQHF,TGTGCCAGCAGCAAATCCGGCGGGGGTAATCAGCCCCAGCATTTT
TRBD1,.,TRBJ1-1,TRBV7-8,CASSADRGGEAFF,TGTGCCAGCAGCGCCGACAGGGGTGGTGAAGCTTTCTTT
.,.,TRBJ2-1,TRBV6-5,CASSYVGVDEQFF,TGTGCCAGCAGTTACGTCGGGGTCGATGAGCAGTTCTTC
TRBD2,.,TRBJ2-5,TRBV29-1,CSVVRVGGGVREETQYF,TGCAGCGTTGTACGGGTCGGGGGGGGCGTTCGGGAAGAGACCCAGTACTTC
.,.,TRBJ2-1,TRBV28,CASSRGSYNEQFF,TGTGCCAGCAGTCGAGGATCCTACAATGAGCAGTTCTTC
.,.,TRBJ2-1,TRBV2,CAQRKFSSFDEQFF,TGTGCCCAAAGAAAGTTTAGTTCGTTCGATGAGCAGTTCTTC
.,.,TRBJ1-5,TRBV10-1,CASLWGTFYWRQPQHF,TGCGCCAGCTTGTGGGGGACATTCTATTGGCGACAGCCCCAGCATTTT
TRBD2,.,TRBJ2-5,TRBV5-1,CASSLDFMTSGSGETQYF,TGCGCCAGCAGCTTGGACTTTATGACTAGCGGGAGTGGGGAGACCCAGTACTTC
TRBD2,.,TRBJ2-1,TRBV9,CASSPGLADSYNEQFF,TGTGCCAGCAGCCCCGGACTAGCGGATTCCTACAATGAGCAGTTCTTC
.,.,TRBJ2-3,TRBV9,CASSSVQGGLSTDTQYF,TGTGCCAGCAGCTCGGTCCAGGGGGGTTTAAGCACAGATACGCAGTATTTT
.,.,TRBJ1-5,TRBV23-1,CASSQSERARNQPQHF,TGCGCCAGCAGTCAATCAGAGAGGGCACGCAATCAGCCCCAGCATTTT
.,.,TRBJ1-5,TRBV11-2,CASSVSLDQPQHF,TGTGCCAGCAGCGTGTCACTCGATCAGCCCCAGCATTTT
TRBD2,once,TRBJ2-7,TRBV7-2,CASSPSTSGRAVYEQYF,TGTGCCAGCAGCCCATCCACTAGCGGGAGGGCTGTCTACGAGCAGTACTTC
.,.,TRBJ2-2,TRBV7-9,CASSLGDGELFF,TGTGCCAGCAGCTTAGGAGACGGGGAGCTGTTTTTT
.,.,TRBJ2-2,TRBV6-4,CASSAANTGELFF,TGTGCCAGCAGTGCCGCGAACACCGGGGAGCTGTTTTTT
.,once,TRBJ1-1,TRBV6-5,CATLGVGTEAFF,TGTGCCACCCTAGGGGTGGGGACTGAAGCTTTCTTT
TRBD1,.,TRBJ1-6,TRBV9,CASSEGQGINSPLHF,TGTGCCAGCAGCGAGGGACAGGGGATCAATTCACCCCTCCACTTT